Below are 14 T cell receptor beta chains sequenced from a single sample in a study of T cell changes during pregnancy in multiple sclerosis. Generated by immunoSEQ multiplex PCR, the TCRdb table keeps only in-frame clones and is missing some. Of 55,000 to 80,000 clones listed, 85% to 95% are singletons. Source: CD8+ T cells from peripheral blood mononuclear cells, taken in the second trimester of pregnancy. The receptor source for this set is a female donor with multiple sclerosis, enrolled in a pregnancy study.

This chain joins TRBV30 and TRBJ2-1, with D perhaps TRBD2 (6 bases). The CDR3 covers 14 residues. Trimming took 1 base from V and 1 from J, leaving 8 bases between them. Germline values: CDR1 GTSNPN, CDR2 SVGIG (reference sequence). DNA of the CDR3: TGTGCCTGGAGTGCGGGAGAATCCTACAATGAGCAGTTCTTC. This gives the protein CAWSAGESYNEQFF.

This CDR3 reads CASSPASGGGRDTQYF. CDR3 coding DNA: TGTGCCAGCAGCCCTGCTAGCGGAGGAGGGAGAGATACGCAGTATTTT. The V and J genes are TRBV11-1 and TRBJ2-3, with 7 bases identical to TRBD2. The CDR3 is made up of 16 amino acids. After removal of 5 bases from V and 5 bases from J, the junction contained 13 bases not matched to a gene. From germline, CDR1 is SGHAT and CDR2 FQDESV (reference sequence).

The chain has TRBV27 and TRBJ2-7; 7 nucleotides agree with TRBD1. Germline trimming cut 5 bases from V and 4 bases from J; bases unmatched to any gene: 5. Germline CDR1 MNHEY, CDR2 SMNVEV (reference sequence). The CDR3 has 13 residues. The CDR3 DNA follows: TGTGCCAGCAGTCCCGGGACAGAATACGAGCAGTACTTC. Protein product: CASSPGTEYEQYF.

The chain carries TRBV19 and TRBJ2-5; D not resolved. Germline V lookup: CDR1 LNHDA, CDR2 SQIVND (reference sequence). CDR3 length equals 15 residues. The V end was cut by 7 bases, the J end by 1 base, with 16 bases between. The CDR3, as DNA: TGTGCCAGTACCCCCGGTGTCATTTTCCAAGAGACCCAGTACTTC. Translation gives CASTPGVIFQETQYF.

About this clone itself: Distinct nucleotide sequences in the sample also encode this CDR3. The CDR3 protein is CASSTGSTEAFF. The CDR3 bases are TGTGCCAGTAGTACGGGGAGCACTGAAGCTTTCTTT. The chain links TRBV19 to TRBJ1-1; D is unresolved. Trimming left V 4 bases short and J 4 bases short, with 7 bases between. Per the germline V gene, CDR1 is LNHDA and CDR2 is SQIVND (reference sequence). The CDR3 spans 12 residues.

The chain links TRBV5-1 to TRBJ2-1; 8 bases fit TRBD2. Per germline, CDR1 SGHRS and CDR2 YFSETQ. The CDR3 is 17 residues long. The ends lost 0 bases at V and 3 bases at J; junction bases unmatched: 8. The CDR3 bases are TGCGCCAGCAGCTTGGACACTAGCGGACTAGTCTACAATGAGCAGTTCTTC. It codes for CASSLDTSGLVYNEQFF.

The rearrangement uses TRBV27 and TRBJ2-1, with a possible D match to TRBD2 (5 bases). This CDR3 region has 15 residues. Trimming shortened V by 6 bases and J by 0 bases, and 12 bases separated the two germline ends. Germline V gene lookup returns CDR1 MNHEY and CDR2 SMNVEV (reference sequence). This chain's CDR3 is CASSKTIRSYNEQFF. The DNA of the CDR3 is TGTGCCAGCAGCAAGACTATTCGCTCCTACAATGAGCAGTTCTTC.

The J gene is TRBJ2-7, the V gene TRBV5-5; the match to TRBD1 covers 7 bases. V lost 4 bases, J lost 3 bases, and 7 bases stayed unmatched. Germline values: CDR1 SGHKS, CDR2 YYEKEE (reference sequence). The CDR3 length is 14 residues. The chain's CDR3 is CASSLGQAVYEQYF. CDR3 nucleotides: TGTGCCAGCAGCCTTGGACAGGCTGTCTACGAGCAGTACTTC.

The CDR3 reads CASSLDRGHMYEQYF. CDR3 in DNA: TGCGCCAGCAGCTTGGACAGGGGGCATATGTACGAGCAGTACTTC. The chain uses TRBV5-1 and TRBJ2-7, with 9 bases identical to TRBD1. The junction had 5 bases not matched to a gene; V was cut back by 0 bases and J by 4 bases. This CDR3 comprises 15 residues. Per germline, CDR1 SGHRS and CDR2 YFSETQ.

The chain carries TRBV19 and TRBJ2-5; 11 positions match TRBD2. After removal of 6 bases from V and 5 bases from J, the junction contained 8 bases not matched to a gene. CDR3 length: 15 amino acids. The germline V gene encodes CDR1 LNHDA and CDR2 SQIVND (reference sequence). CDR3 sequence reads: CASRLTSGTPETQYF. The CDR3 bases are TGTGCCAGTAGGCTGACTAGCGGGACTCCGGAGACCCAGTACTTC.

The DNA of the CDR3 is TGTGCCAGCAGTTTACATAGCGGACCCTCCGAGCAGTACTTC. This translates into CASSLHSGPSEQYF. The chain combines TRBV27 with TRBJ2-7; possibly TRBD2 for D (6 bases). V lost 2 bases and J lost 6, with 14 bases in between. This CDR3 is built from 14 residues. Per germline, CDR1 MNHEY and CDR2 SMNVEV (reference sequence).

The rearrangement links TRBV4-1 to TRBJ2-3; 9 positions match TRBD1. Germline values: CDR1 MGHRA, CDR2 YSYEKL. The CDR3 totals 15 residues. After removal of 8 bases from V and 4 bases from J, the junction contained 10 bases not matched to a gene. The DNA of the CDR3 is TGCGCCAGCGGAGGGCCGGGACAGGGCGCAGATACGCAGTATTTT. As protein: CASGGPGQGADTQYF.

V is TRBV9 and J is TRBJ1-1; no reliable D call. Germline V lookup: CDR1 SGDLS, CDR2 YYNGEE. The V and J ends lost 2 bases and 1 base respectively, with 27 bases between them. CDR3 size: 20 residues. The CDR3 sequence: CASSVRIVPRVDAKNTEAFF. In DNA, the CDR3 is TGTGCCAGCAGCGTCCGTATCGTCCCCCGGGTCGATGCCAAGAACACTGAAGCTTTCTTT.

This chain connects TRBV4-2 to TRBJ2-1, with D hard to call. There are 13 residues in the CDR3. Germline CDR1 reads LGHNA; CDR2 reads YNFKEQ. V was pared by 0 bases and J by 4 bases, with 4 bases between. Written as DNA, the CDR3 is TGTGCCAGCAGCCAAGACACTTACAATGAGCAGTTCTTC. This codes for CASSQDTYNEQFF.